The 15 T cell receptor beta chains below all came from one sample that was sequenced in a study of blood T cell repertoires in COVID-19. Repertoires were generated with immunoSEQ multiplex PCR, while TCRdb's copy carries only in-frame clones and drops some. The sample records 150,000 to 200,000 clones, around four fifths being singletons. The sample taken for sequencing was PBMCs or T cells enriched from blood (not recorded which). Every receptor here comes from a woman between 55 and 75 years old who had recovered from COVID-19.

CDR3 nucleotides: TGCGCCAGCAAACGGGACACTGAAGCTTTCTTT. This translates into CASKRDTEAFF. This chain joins TRBV4-1 and TRBJ1-1; D is ambiguous. V gave up 7 bases and J gave up 3 bases, with 6 bases separating them. This CDR3 is 11 amino acids long. Germline CDR1 and CDR2: MGHRA and YSYEKL.

The V gene is TRBV19, the J gene TRBJ2-5; 8 nucleotides agree with TRBD1. With 5 bases clipped from V and 4 bases from J, the junction kept 12 bases outside the gene matches. This CDR3 has 16 amino acids. Germline V gene sequence: CDR1 LNHDA, CDR2 SQIVND (reference sequence). CDR3 DNA sequence: TGTGCCAGTAGTTCCAGGGGGGCAGGGACAGGAGAGACCCAGTACTTC. It encodes CASSSRGAGTGETQYF.

This clone was found once. The chain combines TRBV27 with TRBJ2-5; tentative D call: TRBD2 (6 bases). Germline values: CDR1 MNHEY, CDR2 SMNVEV (reference sequence). Trimming took off 5 bases at V and 2 bases at J, with 15 bases between the two ends. The CDR3 loop spans 15 amino acids. The CDR3 coding sequence is TGTGCCAGCAGTCTAACCTGGACTAAACAAGAGACCCAGTACTTC. Its protein is CASSLTWTKQETQYF.

This clone was seen more than once but under ten times. This rearrangement joins TRBV5-1 to TRBJ2-3; D is uncertain. Trimming removed 0 bases at V and 2 bases at J, with 10 bases between. The CDR3 spans 15 residues. Germline V gene sequence: CDR1 SGHRS, CDR2 YFSETQ. CDR3 nucleotide sequence: TGCGCCAGCAGCTTGGTTCCCCAGTACACAGATACGCAGTATTTT. Translation gives CASSLVPQYTDTQYF.

The CDR3 loop is CATSRETTGRGTDTQYF. Here the CDR3 DNA reads TGTGCCACCAGCAGGGAAACTACAGGGAGGGGGACAGATACGCAGTATTTT. V is TRBV15 and J is TRBJ2-3, with TRBD2 as a possible D gene (7 bases). The V end lost 3 bases, the J end lost 3 bases, and 19 bases lay between the germline ends. Germline assignment: CDR1 LNHNV and CDR2 YYDKDF (reference sequence). The CDR3 length is 17 residues.

This rearrangement joins TRBV6-5 to TRBJ1-1, with TRBD1 identical over 8 bases. Losses at the gene ends were 3 bases for V and 3 bases for J; bases not matched to a gene: 6. Germline CDR1 and CDR2: MNHEY and SVGAGI. CDR3 length: 15 amino acids. Written as DNA, the CDR3 is TGTGCCAGCAGTTATCCGACAGGGGTTGACACTGAAGCTTTCTTT. Its protein is CASSYPTGVDTEAFF.

The V and J genes are TRBV9 and TRBJ1-2; D may be TRBD1 (6 bases). Germline V lookup: CDR1 SGDLS, CDR2 YYNGEE. V gave up 3 bases and J gave up 3 bases, with 15 bases separating them. This CDR3 is 15 amino acids long. CDR3 amino acids: CASSEGESQYYGYTF. CDR3 bases: TGTGCCAGCAGCGAGGGGGAGAGCCAATACTATGGCTACACCTTC.

This chain joins TRBV7-2 and TRBJ2-3; 9 bases are a match to TRBD1. The germline CDR1 and CDR2 sequences are SGHTA and FQGNSA. The CDR3 runs to 15 residues. V was pared by 2 bases and J by 5 bases, with 5 bases of the junction left unmatched. CDR3 loop: CASSLPGQGRDTQYF. CDR3 bases: TGTGCCAGCAGCTTACCAGGACAGGGGAGAGATACGCAGTATTTT.

The chain couples TRBV6-4 to TRBJ1-3; D may be TRBD1 (6 bases). This CDR3 is 16 amino acids long. Germline V gives CDR1 MRHNA, CDR2 SNTAGT. With 2 bases removed from V and 0 bases from J, the gap between germline ends came to 11 bases. The DNA of the CDR3 is TGTGCCAGCAGTGACAAGGGGACAATCTCTGGAAACACCATATATTTT. Translation gives CASSDKGTISGNTIYF.

The rearrangement joins TRBV9 to TRBJ2-5; a weak D match, TRBD1 (5 bases). In germline, CDR1 is SGDLS, CDR2 YYNGEE. V was clipped by 1 base and J by 5 bases, with 9 bases between them. The CDR3 consists of 13 residues. For the CDR3, the DNA is TGTGCCAGCAGCGTACAGGGCTCGGAGACCCAGTACTTC. It is translated as CASSVQGSETQYF.

This clone was detected only a few times. The V gene is TRBV6-5, the J gene TRBJ1-2; 7 nucleotides align to TRBD1. CDR1 and CDR2 from the germline V gene are MNHEY and SVGAGI. CDR3 length: 11 amino acids. V shed 5 bases and J 14 bases; nucleotides not matched to a gene: 8. The CDR3 nucleotides read TGTGCCAGCAGTAACACAGGGGCCGCGACCTTC. Translation: CASSNTGAATF.

The V call is TRBV27, the J call TRBJ2-2; D is possibly TRBD2 (5 bases). The CDR3 consists of 15 residues. Trimming took off 0 bases at V and 4 bases at J, with 9 bases between the two ends. Germline-derived CDR1 and CDR2 are MNHEY and SMNVEV (reference sequence). The CDR3 nucleotides read TGTGCCAGCAGTTTATCCCCTGAGGGCACCGGGGAGCTGTTTTTT. It specifies CASSLSPEGTGELFF.

The gene calls are TRBV19 and TRBJ2-5; 12 nucleotides line up with TRBD2. The ends lost 4 bases at V and 7 bases at J; junction bases unmatched: 10. There are 16 residues in the CDR3. Germline CDR1 and CDR2: LNHDA and SQIVND (reference sequence). The CDR3 loop reads CASSTLAGGQTRTQYF. The CDR3 region has the DNA TGTGCCAGTAGTACACTAGCGGGGGGACAAACGCGGACCCAGTACTTC.

This chain joins TRBV27 and TRBJ1-1, with D maybe TRBD1 (5 bases). The CDR3 sequence is 14 residues long. The V end was cut by 2 bases, the J end by 1 base, with 8 bases between. Germline values: CDR1 MNHEY, CDR2 SMNVEV (reference sequence). The CDR3 reads CASSLKGQNTEAFF. DNA of the CDR3: TGTGCCAGCAGTTTAAAGGGGCAGAACACTGAAGCTTTCTTT.

In its sample, this clone was seen a few times. The chain combines TRBV24-1 with TRBJ1-5, with 7 nucleotides matching TRBD1. The CDR3 contains 16 residues. Per the germline V gene, CDR1 is KGHDR and CDR2 is SFDVKD. After removal of 4 bases from V and 3 bases from J, the junction contained 8 bases not matched to a gene. In DNA, the CDR3 is TGTGCCACCAGTGACACCGCGACAGGGATCAATCAGCCCCAGCATTTT. It specifies CATSDTATGINQPQHF.